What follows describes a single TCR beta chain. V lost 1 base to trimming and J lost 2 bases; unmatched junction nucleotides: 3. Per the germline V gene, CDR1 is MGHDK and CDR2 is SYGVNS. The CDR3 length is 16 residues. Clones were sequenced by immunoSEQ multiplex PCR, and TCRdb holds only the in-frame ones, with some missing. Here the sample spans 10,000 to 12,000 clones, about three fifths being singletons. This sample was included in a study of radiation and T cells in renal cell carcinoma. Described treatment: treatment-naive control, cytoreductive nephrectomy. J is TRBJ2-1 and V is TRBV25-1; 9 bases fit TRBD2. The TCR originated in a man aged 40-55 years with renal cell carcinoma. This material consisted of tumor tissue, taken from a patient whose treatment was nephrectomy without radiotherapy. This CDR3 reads CASSESAGGPYNEQFF. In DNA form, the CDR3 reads TGTGCCAGCAGTGAATCTGCGGGAGGGCCCTACAATGAGCAGTTCTTC.